These T cell receptor beta chains were read from a single sample in a study of T-cell reconstitution after alpha-beta-depleted transplantation in children. TCRdb ran MiXCR on the PCR reads and lists one entry per CDR3 protein. The data contain hundreds of thousands of distinct CDR3 sequences, 15% to 20% of them singletons. The material sequenced was PBMCs, mostly from graft donor cells, taken 360 days after TCRalphabeta/CD19-depleted stem cell transplant. These TCRs come from a boy in the first two years of life who had a stem cell transplant for Wiskott-Aldrich syndrome, so the T cells may come from the graft donor. Each CDR3 is given with its conserved first and last residue. The D gene is left open where the match is weak. Clone size appears in some rows only: once, few, many, or a class for an expanded clone.

abundance | j_gene | d_gene | v_gene | CDR3nt | CDR3aa
many | TRBJ2-5 | NA | TRBV6-2/TRBV6-3 | TGTGCCGGGGCCTCGGGCAGAACTTACCAAGAGACCCAGTACTTC | CAGASGRTYQETQYF
many | TRBJ1-5 | NA | TRBV12-3/TRBV12-4 | TGTGCCAGCTCGTTCCAGGGAGGGAATCAGCCCCAGCATTTT | CASSFQGGNQPQHF
NA | TRBJ2-7 | TRBD2 | TRBV12-3/TRBV12-4 | TGTGCCAGCAGTCGTTCGCCGGGACTAGCGAACGAGCAGTACTTC | CASSRSPGLANEQYF
NA | TRBJ2-3 | TRBD2 | TRBV19 | TGTGCCAGTAACCGCGGGAGTAGCATACTCACAGATACGCAGTATTTT | CASNRGSSILTDTQYF
NA | TRBJ2-1 | NA | TRBV4-3 | TGCGCCAGCAGCCAAGAGAACCCCAGGGACGGTGAGCAGTTCTTC | CASSQENPRDGEQFF
few | TRBJ1-1 | NA | TRBV2 | TGTGCCAGCAGGACCGTCAGGGTAAACACTGAAGCTTTCTTT | CASRTVRVNTEAFF
NA | TRBJ2-2 | NA | TRBV6-2/TRBV6-3 | TGTGCCAGCAGTTACCTGGGCCCGGGCACCGGGGAGCTGTTTTTT | CASSYLGPGTGELFF
NA | TRBJ2-5 | NA | TRBV6-5 | TGTGCCAGCAGTTACTCTGCGGGAATCGGAGAGACCCAGTACTTC | CASSYSAGIGETQYF
many | TRBJ2-1 | TRBD2 | TRBV29-1 | TGCAGCTTTAGCGGGAGGCTAGCCTACAATGAGCAGTTCTTC | CSFSGRLAYNEQFF
NA | TRBJ2-3 | NA | TRBV12-3/TRBV12-4 | TGTGCCAGCCGACTCGTGGTCTCTGGCACAGATACGCAGTATTTT | CASRLVVSGTDTQYF
many | TRBJ1-2 | NA | TRBV29-1 | TGCAGCGTAGGGACGGTTAACTATGGCTACACCTTC | CSVGTVNYGYTF
few | TRBJ2-1 | TRBD2 | TRBV27 | TGTGCCAGCAGTTCCCCTAGCGGGGGGGCAACTGAGCAGTTCTTC | CASSSPSGGATEQFF
NA | TRBJ2-6 | NA | TRBV2 | TGTGCCTTCAGCTGTCCGGCTACCCCTAAAAACTCTGGGGCCAACGTCCTGACTTTC | CAFSCPATPKNSGANVLTF
few | TRBJ2-7 | TRBD2 | TRBV7-9 | TGTGCCAGCAGCATGTGGGACTATTCCTACGAGCAGTACTTC | CASSMWDYSYEQYF
few | TRBJ2-5 | TRBD1 | TRBV6-5 | TGTGCCAGCAGTTACAACAGGGGCGAGACCCAGTACTTC | CASSYNRGETQYF
NA | TRBJ2-1 | TRBD2 | TRBV12-3/TRBV12-4 | TGTGCCAGCAGTCAGCTAGCGGTGGCCATCAATGAGCAGTTCTTC | CASSQLAVAINEQFF
few | TRBJ1-2 | NA | TRBV6-1 | TGTGCCAGCAGTGAACAGGCCGCAGGGGGCTACACCTTC | CASSEQAAGGYTF
few | TRBJ2-1 | NA | TRBV15 | TGTGCCACCAGCAGAGATGGCCTAGCTAGTGAGCAGTTCTTC | CATSRDGLASEQFF
NA | TRBJ2-5 | NA | TRBV5-1 | TGCGCCAGCAGCTTTCCCCTTCAGGGGATTGGAGCCCAAGAGACCCAGTACTTC | CASSFPLQGIGAQETQYF
few | TRBJ2-3 | NA | TRBV11-2 | TGTGCCAGCAGCTTACCTCAAATAGTAGACAGGTTCACAGATACGCAGTATTTT | CASSLPQIVDRFTDTQYF
few | TRBJ2-3 | NA | TRBV20-1 | TGCAGTGCTAGAGGTGTCACTAGCACAGATACGCAGTATTTT | CSARGVTSTDTQYF
NA | TRBJ2-7 | NA | TRBV25-1 | TGTGCCAGCAGGGGGAAAAACTCCTACGAGCAGTACTTC | CASRGKNSYEQYF
NA | TRBJ2-2 | NA | TRBV12-3/TRBV12-4 | TGTGCCAGCACACCCTGGGTCACCGGGGAGCTGTTTTTT | CASTPWVTGELFF
few | TRBJ1-1 | TRBD1 | TRBV15 | TGTGCCACCAGCAGACGGACAGGGCCCGTGTGGACTGAAGCTTTCTTT | CATSRRTGPVWTEAFF
few | TRBJ2-7 | NA | TRBV5-1 | TGCGCCAGCAGCATAGGACACCCAGACACCTACGAGCAGTACTTC | CASSIGHPDTYEQYF
few | TRBJ2-7 | NA | TRBV18 | TGTGCCAGCCTACCAAGGGAGTCAAGCGAGCAGTACTTC | CASLPRESSEQYF
few | TRBJ2-7 | NA | TRBV25-1 | TGTGCCAGCAGTGTTAGCCCGTGGGGCAGAACCTACGAGCAGTACTTC | CASSVSPWGRTYEQYF
NA | TRBJ1-1 | NA | TRBV29-1 | TGCAGCCCCCCGGGGGGTCCGAACACTGAAGCTTTCTTT | CSPPGGPNTEAFF
few | TRBJ1-3 | TRBD1 | TRBV7-9 | TGTGCCAGCAGCTTAGAAGCAGGGGGATCTGGAAACACCATATATTTT | CASSLEAGGSGNTIYF
few | TRBJ2-5 | NA | TRBV12-3/TRBV12-4 | TGTGCCAGCAGTTTAAGACAGGGACTGATAGAGACCCAGTACTTC | CASSLRQGLIETQYF
few | TRBJ2-5 | TRBD1 | TRBV7-2 | TGTGCCAGCAGCTGGACAGGGGCTGGGGAGACCCAGTACTTC | CASSWTGAGETQYF
NA | TRBJ2-3 | NA | TRBV5-1 | TGCGCCAGCAGCTCAGCGGACCACACAGATACGCAGTATTTT | CASSSADHTDTQYF
few | TRBJ2-1 | NA | TRBV5-1 | TGCGCCAGCAGCCCTTATACAGTGCCGAACAATGAGCAGTTCTTC | CASSPYTVPNNEQFF
NA | TRBJ2-7 | TRBD2 | TRBV20-1 | TGCAGTGCTAGTTTCCGCGGCGGGGGGTTTACCTACGAGCAGTACTTC | CSASFRGGGFTYEQYF
NA | TRBJ2-7 | TRBD1 | TRBV11-2 | TGTGCCAGCAGCTTAGATGTAGGGGACAGGGCCTACGAGCAGTACTTC | CASSLDVGDRAYEQYF
few | TRBJ2-2 | NA | TRBV5-1 | TGCGCCAGCAGCTTGGGCAGGGCTAAGACCGGGGAGCTGTTTTTT | CASSLGRAKTGELFF
NA | TRBJ2-4 | NA | TRBV4-3 | TGCGCCAGCAGCCAGGGGGAGAAGGGCAAAAACATTCAGTACTTC | CASSQGEKGKNIQYF
few | TRBJ2-6 | NA | TRBV24-1 | TGTGCCACCCGGGGACGGTCGAGCTCTGGGGCCAACGTCCTGACTTTC | CATRGRSSSGANVLTF
few | TRBJ1-2 | NA | TRBV7-2 | TGTGCCAGCAGCTTACCAGGTGGTGGCTACACCTTC | CASSLPGGGYTF
NA | TRBJ2-1 | NA | TRBV12-3/TRBV12-4 | TGTGCCAGCAGTTATGGCGGGGCCTACAATGAGCAGTTCTTC | CASSYGGAYNEQFF
NA | TRBJ2-7 | TRBD1 | TRBV6-2/TRBV6-3 | TGTGCCAGCAGTTACAGCCAGGGGGCGTCCTACGAGCAGTACTTC | CASSYSQGASYEQYF